Presented here are 20 T cell receptor beta chains from one specimen sequenced in a study of T cell responses to AZD1222 COVID-19 vaccine. Using immunoSEQ multiplex PCR, the repertoire was profiled, and TCRdb retains in-frame clones only, with some absent. This table holds around 53,000 clones, about 86% found once. The specimen comprised peripheral blood, sampled 28 days after the second AZD1222 dose. The origin of the receptors is an adult who received the AZD1222 COVID-19 vaccine.

The chain is built from TRBV6-5 and TRBJ1-2, with D possibly matching TRBD1 (5 bases). The germline V and J ends were trimmed by 0 bases and 8 bases, with 10 bases remaining between them. CDR3 size: 13 residues. The germline V gene has CDR1 MNHEY and CDR2 SVGAGI. The CDR3 DNA sequence: TGTGCCAGCAGTTACTCCAGGGCCCCGGGCTACACCTTC. Amino acids: CASSYSRAPGYTF.

The chain joins TRBV6-2 or TRBV6-3 to TRBJ2-3, with 7 bases fitting TRBD1. Losses at the gene ends were 5 bases for V and 8 bases for J; bases not matched to a gene: 16. The CDR3 runs 16 residues. CDR1 MNHEY and CDR2 SVGEGT come from the germline V gene. CDR3 coding DNA: TGTGCCAGCAGTCATAAAACGGGACAGCGTCCGGGTACGCAGTATTTT. Translated, it gives CASSHKTGQRPGTQYF.

The V and J genes are TRBV6-2 or TRBV6-3 and TRBJ1-5; D is ambiguous. Germline CDR1 and CDR2: MNHEY and SVGEGT. This CDR3 contains 18 residues. Trimming removed 2 bases from V and 0 bases from J, with 17 bases in between. CDR3 nucleotides: TGTGCCAGCAGTTACAGGGAACGTACCCTTTATAGCAATCAGCCCCAGCATTTT. This gives the protein CASSYRERTLYSNQPQHF.

The CDR3 DNA reads as TGTGCCAGCAGCCGGGACAGGGTCTCTGGGGCCAACGTCCTGACTTTC. It is translated as CASSRDRVSGANVLTF. The V call is TRBV25-1, the J call TRBJ2-6; 9 nucleotides line up with TRBD1. V shed 6 bases, J shed 0 bases, and the junction held 3 bases outside the gene matches. CDR1 is MGHDK, CDR2 SYGVNS, per germline. The CDR3 has 16 residues.

The rearrangement links TRBV5-1 to TRBJ2-7; D gene unclear. The V and J ends lost 0 bases and 7 bases respectively, with 20 bases between them. Germline V gives CDR1 SGHRS, CDR2 YFSETQ. The CDR3 spans 16 residues. CDR3 residues: CASSLASIVSLAEQYF. For the CDR3, the DNA is TGCGCCAGCAGCTTGGCCAGTATCGTCTCGTTGGCGGAGCAGTACTTC.

This clone was observed a single time. CDR3 in amino acids: CASSSGTGAGANVLTF. The CDR3 coding sequence is TGTGCCAGCAGTTCCGGGACAGGGGCCGGGGCCAACGTCCTGACTTTC. This chain links TRBV6-5 with TRBJ2-6; 10 bases are shared with TRBD1. Trimming cost V 4 bases and J 4 bases; bases outside gene matches: 4. CDR3 size: 16 residues. Germline CDR1 is MNHEY and CDR2 is SVGAGI.

The V call is TRBV6-1, the J call TRBJ2-3; TRBD1 aligns across 7 bases. J gave up 4 bases and V 2 bases, and 6 bases lay outside the gene matches. CDR1 and CDR2 from the germline V gene are MNHNS and SASEGT. This CDR3 is 15 amino acids long. The CDR3 coding sequence is TGTGCCAGCAGTGAAAGGGACAGTTGGCCAGATACGCAGTATTTT. Its protein product is CASSERDSWPDTQYF.

The genes are TRBV6-5 and TRBJ2-7; TRBD2 matches at 9 bases. Per the germline V gene, CDR1 is MNHEY and CDR2 is SVGAGI. The CDR3 is made up of 14 amino acids. Trimming removed 2 bases from V and 5 bases from J; junction bases left unmatched: 4. This CDR3 reads CASSYATSGHEQYF. The CDR3 DNA is TGTGCCAGCAGTTACGCGACTAGCGGCCACGAGCAGTACTTC.

The V and J genes are TRBV5-1 and TRBJ1-4, with TRBD1 matching 9 bases. Germline CDR1 and CDR2: SGHRS and YFSETQ. The V and J ends lost 0 bases and 10 bases, in that order; junction bases with no gene match: 7. The CDR3 extends over 15 amino acids. The CDR3 protein is CASSLAQDRGAKLFF. The DNA of the CDR3 is TGCGCCAGCAGCTTGGCCCAGGACAGGGGTGCAAAACTGTTTTTT.

CDR3: CATAEGDTDTQYF. The CDR3 DNA follows: TGCGCCACCGCAGAAGGGGACACAGATACGCAGTATTTT. J is TRBJ2-3 and V is TRBV5-1; D is perhaps TRBD1 (5 bases). Germline values: CDR1 SGHRS, CDR2 YFSETQ. The V gene lost 9 bases and the J gene lost 2 bases, with 13 bases spanning the gap. The CDR3 consists of 13 residues. Complete variable domain (other parts from reference TRBV5-1 and TRBJ2-3): KAGVTQTPRYLIKTRGQQVTLSCSPISGHRSVSWYQQTPGQGLQFLFEYFSETQRNKGNFPGRFSGRQFSNSRSEMNVSTLELGDSALYLCATAEGDTDTQYFGPGTRLTVL.

V is TRBV29-1 and J is TRBJ2-7, with TRBD2 identical over 7 bases. V lost 2 bases to trimming and J lost 2 bases; unmatched junction nucleotides: 6. Germline V gene data show CDR1 as SQVTM and CDR2 as ANQGSEA. The CDR3 runs 14 residues. The CDR3 sequence: CSVEFAGRAYEQYF. The CDR3, as DNA: TGCAGCGTTGAATTTGCGGGGAGGGCCTACGAGCAGTACTTC.

The genes are TRBV4-2 and TRBJ2-1; D remains ambiguous. Germline CDR1 is LGHNA and CDR2 is YNFKEQ. The CDR3 is 12 amino acids. V lost 0 bases, J lost 7 bases, and 4 bases lay in between. CDR3 bases: TGTGCCAGCAGCCAAGATGTAAATGAGCAGTTCTTC. It codes for CASSQDVNEQFF.

The V and J genes are TRBV7-2 and TRBJ1-1; D gene uncertain. The germline V gene encodes CDR1 SGHTA and CDR2 FQGNSA. Trimming took off 3 bases at V and 3 bases at J, with 8 bases between the two ends. The CDR3 has 13 residues. The DNA for the CDR3 is TGTGCCAGCAGCTTGGAGAGTCACACTGAAGCTTTCTTT. It specifies CASSLESHTEAFF.

The gene calls are TRBV25-1 and TRBJ2-2, with a possible D match to TRBD2 (6 bases). CDR1 is MGHDK and CDR2 is SYGVNS in the germline V gene. Trimming removed 8 bases from V and 1 base from J, with 17 bases in between. CDR3 length: 16 residues. The CDR3, as DNA: TGTGCCAGCGGGTCTTGGGGAGCGGGGAACACCGGGGAGCTGTTTTTT. Protein: CASGSWGAGNTGELFF.

This clone was seen a few times. The rearrangement links TRBV3-1 (or the pseudogene TRBV3-2) to TRBJ1-1, with TRBD1 matching over 9 bases. The trim removed 8 bases at V and 6 bases at J, leaving 1 base unmatched. Germline-derived CDR1 and CDR2 are LGHDT and YNNKEL (reference sequence). The CDR3 consists of 11 residues. The CDR3 sequence: CASRQGAEAFF. The CDR3 nucleotides are TGTGCCAGCCGACAGGGGGCTGAAGCTTTCTTT.

In regard to this clone: The junction departs from germline at one end; a sequencing error may be responsible. The V call is TRBV27, the J call TRBJ2-7; no clear D gene. The CDR3 loop spans 11 amino acids. Germline loops: CDR1 MNHEY, CDR2 SMNVEV (reference sequence). CDR3 sequence (DNA): TGTGCCAGCAGTGGGATAGGGCAGTTAAACTTC. Translating it yields CASSGIGQLNF.

V usage is TRBV10-3 and J usage is TRBJ1-2, with D possibly matching TRBD1 (5 bases). The germline CDR1 and CDR2 sequences are ENHRY and SYGVKD. This CDR3 contains 13 residues. V was trimmed by 8 bases and J by 4 bases, leaving 14 bases between them. The CDR3: CAIGDDSGYGYTF. The CDR3 DNA reads TGTGCCATCGGAGACGACAGTGGCTATGGCTACACCTTC.

This chain uses TRBV6-5 with TRBJ2-5; 9 nucleotides agree with TRBD1. The CDR3 is made up of 12 amino acids. The trim removed 8 bases at V and 4 bases at J, leaving 2 bases unmatched. Germline V gives CDR1 MNHEY, CDR2 SVGAGI. The CDR3 region has the DNA TGTGCCAGCGGACAGGGGTCAGAGACCCAGTACTTC. It yields the protein CASGQGSETQYF.

The chain uses TRBV29-1 and TRBJ2-1, with D possibly TRBD2 on 5 matching bases. This CDR3 region has 13 residues. Looked up from germline, CDR1 is SQVTM and CDR2 is ANQGSEA. Trimming stripped 0 bases from V and 9 bases from J, with 12 bases between. In DNA, the CDR3 is TGCAGCGTTGAAGAAGCGGCAGACGGTGAGCAGTTCTTC. It encodes CSVEEAADGEQFF.

The J gene is TRBJ2-6, the V gene TRBV6-5; D call uncertain. V was clipped by 5 bases and J by 0 bases, with 8 bases between them. In germline, CDR1 is MNHEY, CDR2 SVGAGI. The CDR3 runs 15 residues. The chain's CDR3 is CASSPQVSGANVLTF. The CDR3 DNA is TGTGCCAGCAGTCCACAAGTCTCTGGGGCCAACGTCCTGACTTTC.